These 20 T cell receptor beta chains were all obtained from the same sample, sequenced in a study of shared clonotypes between healthy human individuals. Generated by immunoSEQ multiplex PCR, the TCRdb table keeps only in-frame clones and is missing some. The repertoire includes some 2,100,000 clones, 93% of them detected once, and over 1.5% sits in the top ten. Positive CCR7 selection of CD45RO-negative cells yielded the naive CD8 cells, and terminally differentiated effector memory CD45RA+ cells were excluded. The material sequenced was naive CD8+ T cells from PBMCs. Every receptor here comes from a man aged 18 to 30 in good health. Some clones in this sample may be carry-over from other donors' samples.

The rearrangement uses TRBV7-9 and TRBJ1-3; D is undetermined. Germline CDR1 is SEHNR and CDR2 is FQNEAQ (reference sequence). V was pared by 4 bases and J by 7 bases, with 17 bases between. This CDR3 is 15 amino acids long. CDR3: CASSSLTALWNTIYF. In nucleotides, the CDR3 is TGTGCCAGCAGCTCTTTGACTGCTCTCTGGAACACCATATATTTT. Combining the CDR3 with reference TRBV7-9 and TRBJ1-3 gives the whole variable domain DTGVSQNPRHKITKRGQNVTFRCDPISEHNRLYWYRQTLGQGPEFLTYFQNEAQLEKSRLLSDRFSAERPKGSFSTLEIQRTEQGDSAMYLCASSSLTALWNTIYFGEGSWLTVV.

The V gene is TRBV5-1, the J gene TRBJ2-3; D possibly corresponds to TRBD2 (5 bases). This CDR3 is built from 16 residues. Trimming stripped 2 bases from V and 0 bases from J, with 13 bases between. Germline V gene data show CDR1 as SGHRS and CDR2 as YFSETQ. CDR3 sequence: CASSLVPLGSTDTQYF. The CDR3, as DNA: TGCGCCAGCAGCTTAGTCCCACTAGGAAGCACAGATACGCAGTATTTT.

The V gene is TRBV28, the J gene TRBJ2-3; 9 bases align to TRBD1. CDR3 size: 15 residues. Germline V gene lookup returns CDR1 MDHEN and CDR2 SYDVKM. Trimming removed 4 bases from V and 3 bases from J; junction bases left unmatched: 5. DNA for the CDR3: TGTGCCAGCAGTTCCACAGGGGGCCGGACAGATACGCAGTATTTT. Amino acid sequence: CASSSTGGRTDTQYF.

The chain is built from TRBV6-1 and TRBJ1-1; 9 bases map to TRBD1. This CDR3 has 17 residues. V gave up 5 bases and J gave up 1 base; unmatched junction bases: 11. Germline lookup yields CDR1 MNHNS and CDR2 SASEGT. CDR3: CASSQDRDRVSNTEAFF. CDR3 DNA: TGTGCCAGCAGTCAAGACCGGGACAGGGTCTCGAACACTGAAGCTTTCTTT.

The rearrangement joins TRBV19 to TRBJ1-5; D is unresolved. The CDR3 loop spans 16 amino acids. Germline loops: CDR1 LNHDA, CDR2 SQIVND (reference sequence). V lost 0 bases to trimming and J lost 1 base, with 10 bases between them. For the CDR3, the DNA is TGTGCCAGTAGTATAGATAGAGTATACAGCAATCAGCCCCAGCATTTT. Its translation: CASSIDRVYSNQPQHF.

About this clone itself: Additional DNA sequences in this sample encode the identical CDR3. J is TRBJ2-7 and V is TRBV11-2; a weak D match, TRBD2 (6 bases). V shed 1 base and J shed 3 bases, with 7 bases lying between them. The CDR3 is 13 residues long. CDR1 is SGHAT and CDR2 is FQNNGV in the germline V gene. CDR3 DNA: TGTGCCAGCAGCTTAGGCGGGGACTACGAGCAGTACTTC. This encodes CASSLGGDYEQYF.

In regard to this clone: Distinct nucleotide sequences in the sample also encode this CDR3. The gene calls are TRBV19 and TRBJ2-7; perhaps TRBD2 as D (6 bases). The ends were cut back, 5 bases at V and 2 bases at J, with 10 bases in the middle. The CDR3 loop spans 13 amino acids. The germline V gene encodes CDR1 LNHDA and CDR2 SQIVND (reference sequence). The DNA of the CDR3 is TGTGCCAGTAGTGCGGGACGTACCTACGAGCAGTACTTC. Protein sequence: CASSAGRTYEQYF.

The chain combines TRBV11-2 with TRBJ2-4; 10 nucleotides line up with TRBD2. Trimming took 6 bases from V and 1 from J; bases not matched to a gene: 6. Germline CDR1 reads SGHAT; CDR2 reads FQNNGV. CDR3 length: 16 residues. DNA for the CDR3: TGTGCCAGCAGACGACTAGCGGGTCCCGCCAAAAACATTCAGTACTTC. Amino acids: CASRRLAGPAKNIQYF. Full variable domain (remainder filled in from reference TRBV11-2 and TRBJ2-4): EAGVAQSPRYKIIEKRQSVAFWCNPISGHATLYWYQQILGQGPKLLIQFQNNGVVDDSQLPKDRFSAERLKGVDSTLKIQPAKLEDSAVYLCASRRLAGPAKNIQYFGAGTRLSVL.

V usage is TRBV11-2 and J usage is TRBJ2-7; possible D gene TRBD2, 5 bases. The V and J ends lost 0 bases and 3 bases respectively, with 12 bases between them. CDR3 length: 15 amino acids. CDR1 and CDR2 from the germline V gene are SGHAT and FQNNGV. Here the CDR3 reads CASSLDRGQIYEQYF. As DNA, the CDR3 is TGTGCCAGCAGCTTAGATCGGGGTCAGATCTACGAGCAGTACTTC.

Notes on this clone: Distinct nucleotide sequences in the sample also encode this CDR3. This chain connects TRBV6-6 to TRBJ1-1; 7 positions agree with TRBD1. The germline CDR1 and CDR2 sequences are MNHNY and SVGAGI (reference sequence). The CDR3 loop spans 13 amino acids. With 6 bases clipped from V and 1 base from J, the junction kept 2 bases outside the gene matches. Here the CDR3 reads CASSSGGNTEAFF. The CDR3 DNA is TGTGCCAGCAGCTCAGGGGGGAACACTGAAGCTTTCTTT.

The chain uses TRBV19 and TRBJ1-1; perhaps TRBD1 as D (5 bases). The V gene's germline CDR1 is LNHDA and CDR2 SQIVND (reference sequence). The CDR3 runs to 15 residues. Trimming took off 0 bases at V and 6 bases at J, with 14 bases between the two ends. The CDR3: CASSIDGHVKSEAFF. CDR3 in DNA: TGTGCCAGTAGTATAGATGGACACGTCAAATCTGAAGCTTTCTTT. Using reference TRBV19 and TRBJ1-1 for the parts outside the CDR3, the full variable domain is DGGITQSPKYLFRKEGQNVTLSCEQNLNHDAMYWYRQDPGQGLRLIYYSQIVNDFQKGDIAEGYSVSREKKESFPLTVTSAQKNPTAFYLCASSIDGHVKSEAFFGQGTRLTVV.

This chain connects TRBV9 to TRBJ2-3; a weak D match, TRBD2 (6 bases). The CDR3 spans 13 residues. Germline V CDR1 and CDR2: SGDLS, YYNGEE. V was shortened by 5 bases and J by 2 bases, with 9 bases between the two germline ends. The CDR3 spells CASSWRDTDTQYF. The CDR3 bases are TGTGCCAGCAGTTGGAGGGACACAGATACGCAGTATTTT. The whole variable domain, filled in from reference TRBV9 and TRBJ2-3, reads DSGVTQTPKHLITATGQRVTLRCSPRSGDLSVYWYQQSLDQGLQFLIQYYNGEERAKGNILERFSAQQFPDLHSELNLSSLELGDSALYFCASSWRDTDTQYFGPGTRLTVL.

This clone was seen just once. This rearrangement joins TRBV29-1 to TRBJ2-2; D is unclear. CDR3 size: 12 residues. V was cut by 6 bases and J by 4 bases, with 9 bases left in between. Germline CDR1 SQVTM, CDR2 ANQGSEA. The CDR3 bases are TGCAGCGTGAGCTCTTTCACCGGGGAGCTGTTTTTT. It specifies CSVSSFTGELFF.

This chain connects TRBV4-2 to TRBJ2-7, with 7 bases aligning to TRBD1. This CDR3 spans 15 amino acids. Germline V gives CDR1 LGHNA, CDR2 YNFKEQ. Trimming removed 1 base from V and 6 bases from J; junction bases left unmatched: 9. Here the CDR3 DNA reads TGTGCCAGCAGCCAAGCGGAAGGACAGGTGATCGAGCAGTACTTC. Its translation: CASSQAEGQVIEQYF.

Points on this clone: This sample also contains other DNA sequences that code for the same CDR3. The chain uses TRBV27 and TRBJ1-1; D is possibly TRBD1 (5 bases). V shed 2 bases and J shed 3 bases, with 10 bases lying between them. Looked up from germline, CDR1 is MNHEY and CDR2 is SMNVEV (reference sequence). The CDR3 length is 14 residues. CDR3 amino acids: CASSLGGRYTEAFF. The DNA for the CDR3 is TGTGCCAGCAGTTTAGGGGGGAGGTACACTGAAGCTTTCTTT.

This chain links TRBV6-5 with TRBJ2-1; maybe TRBD2 (6 bases). CDR3 size: 16 residues. Germline loops: CDR1 MNHEY, CDR2 SVGAGI. V lost 2 bases to trimming and J lost 4 bases, with 15 bases between them. The CDR3 coding sequence is TGTGCCAGCAGTTACGCCTGGAGGACTACATACAATGAGCAGTTCTTC. Encoded protein: CASSYAWRTTYNEQFF.

The rearrangement uses TRBV6-6 and TRBJ1-2; 8 bases map to TRBD1. V shed 10 bases and J 5 bases; nucleotides not matched to a gene: 9. This CDR3 comprises 13 residues. From germline, CDR1 is MNHNY and CDR2 SVGAGI (reference sequence). The CDR3 nucleotides are TGTGCCACCGACAGGGGAACATTTTATGGCTACACCTTC. This codes for CATDRGTFYGYTF.

The chain carries TRBV5-5 and TRBJ1-2; the D is unclear. The CDR3 runs to 16 residues. In germline, CDR1 is SGHKS, CDR2 YYEKEE (reference sequence). Trimming took off 0 bases at V and 4 bases at J, with 16 bases between the two ends. CDR3 in DNA: TGTGCCAGCAGCTTGGAAGTTGGCAGGCCTTTCTATGGCTACACCTTC. This encodes CASSLEVGRPFYGYTF.

The chain employs TRBV9 and TRBJ2-7, with D possibly TRBD1 on 6 matching bases. Germline CDR1 is SGDLS and CDR2 is YYNGEE. The CDR3 has 14 amino acids. The V and J ends lost 0 bases and 3 bases respectively, with 10 bases between them. The chain's CDR3 is CASSVALRGYEQYF. Here the CDR3 DNA reads TGTGCCAGCAGCGTAGCTCTCAGGGGCTACGAGCAGTACTTC.

The rearrangement joins TRBV7-9 to TRBJ2-1, with TRBD1 matching over 7 bases. This CDR3 has 12 amino acids. The V gene's germline CDR1 is SEHNR and CDR2 FQNEAQ (reference sequence). Unmatched junction bases numbered 7, after V lost 2 bases and J lost 15 bases. This chain's CDR3 is CASSLLGQSPFF. CDR3 DNA: TGTGCCAGCAGCTTATTGGGACAGTCCCCGTTCTTC.